Below, 5 T cell receptor beta chains from the same sample are listed, as sequenced in a study of T cell repertoires in cytomegalovirus infection. In TCRdb, the reads were re-called with MiXCR into one record per CDR3 protein. The sample holds 900,000 to 950,000 distinct CDR3 sequences, roughly 30% seen once. Their cognate antigens are unknown. Sequenced material: cultured CD8+ T cells from PBMCs, taken from culture after CMV antigen stimulation. These receptors all stem from a human donor in good health (CMV status not recorded). Some clones in this sample may be carry-over from other donors' samples.

The table lists this clonotype with a few counts. The gene calls are TRBV28 and TRBJ2-1; 9 bases are a match to TRBD2. With V trimmed by 0 bases and J by 7 bases, 7 bases remained unmatched. Germline CDR1 and CDR2: MDHEN and SYDVKM. This CDR3 has 16 amino acids. CDR3 loop: CASSLWGGGALNEQFF. CDR3 bases: TGTGCCAGCAGTTTATGGGGCGGGGGGGCGTTGAATGAGCAGTTCTTC.

This clonotype was seen at least ten times. The chain has TRBV6-1 and TRBJ1-5; D is possibly TRBD1 (6 bases). This CDR3 is 17 amino acids long. The V gene lost 3 bases and the J gene lost 4 bases, with 19 bases spanning the gap. Germline values: CDR1 MNHNS, CDR2 SASEGT. The CDR3 reads CASSDGTRNPVNQPQHF. CDR3 DNA: TGTGCCAGCAGTGATGGGACAAGGAATCCCGTGAATCAGCCCCAGCATTTT.

The J gene is TRBJ2-1, the V gene TRBV5-1, with D tentatively TRBD1 (6 bases). Looked up from germline, CDR1 is SGHRS and CDR2 is YFSETQ. Trimming stripped 9 bases from V and 5 bases from J, with 12 bases between. The CDR3 spans 12 residues. DNA for the CDR3: TGCGCCAACAGACAGGCAAACAATGAGCAGTTCTTC. This encodes CANRQANNEQFF.

Comments on this clonotype: A junction end diverges from the germline sequence, so it may reflect a read error. The V gene is TRBV20-1, the J gene TRBJ2-5; TRBD1 matches at 9 bases. The CDR3 loop spans 15 amino acids. CDR1 is DFQATT and CDR2 is SNEGSKA in the germline V gene (reference sequence). The CDR3 loop reads CRARKLGTGKETQYF. The CDR3 DNA reads as TGCCGTGCTAGAAAACTCGGGACAGGGAAAGAGACCCAGTACTTC.

On this clonotype itself: At one end, the junction sequence differs from germline, possibly due to a read error. The CDR3 DNA is TGTGCCAGCAGCTTAGATCAAGACTCGGAAGACTTC. Its protein is CASSLDQDSEDF. V gene TRBV11-2 combines with J gene TRBJ2-4; no firm D call. CDR3 size: 12 residues. Germline CDR1 is SGHAT and CDR2 is FQNNGV.